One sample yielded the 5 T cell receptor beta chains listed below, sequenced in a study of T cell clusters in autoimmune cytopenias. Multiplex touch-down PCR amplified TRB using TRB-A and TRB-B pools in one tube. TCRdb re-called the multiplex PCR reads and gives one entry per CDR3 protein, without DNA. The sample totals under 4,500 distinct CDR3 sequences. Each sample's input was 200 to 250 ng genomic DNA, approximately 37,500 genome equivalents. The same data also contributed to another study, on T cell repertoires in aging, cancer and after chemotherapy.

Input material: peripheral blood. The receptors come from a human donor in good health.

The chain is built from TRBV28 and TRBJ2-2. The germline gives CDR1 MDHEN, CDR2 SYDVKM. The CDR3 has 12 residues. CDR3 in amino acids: CASSSWTGELFF.

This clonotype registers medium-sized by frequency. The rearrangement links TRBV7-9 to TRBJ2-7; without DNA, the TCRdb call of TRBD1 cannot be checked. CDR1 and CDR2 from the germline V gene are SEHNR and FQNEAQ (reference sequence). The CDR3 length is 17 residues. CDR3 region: CASSLGSITGIKGEQYF. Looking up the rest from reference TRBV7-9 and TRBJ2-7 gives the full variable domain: DTGVSQNPRHKITKRGQNVTFRCDPISEHNRLYWYRQTLGQGPEFLTYFQNEAQLEKSRLLSDRFSAERPKGSFSTLEIQRTEQGDSAMYLCASSLGSITGIKGEQYFGPGTRLTVT.

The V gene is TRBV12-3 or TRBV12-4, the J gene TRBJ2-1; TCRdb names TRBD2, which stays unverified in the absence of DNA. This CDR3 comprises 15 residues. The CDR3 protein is CASRPGTSGYNEQFF.

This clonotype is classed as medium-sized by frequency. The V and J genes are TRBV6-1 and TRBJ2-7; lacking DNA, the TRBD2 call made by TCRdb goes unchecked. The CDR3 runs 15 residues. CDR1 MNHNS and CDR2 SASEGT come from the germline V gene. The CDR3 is CASRLTSVSSYEQYF.

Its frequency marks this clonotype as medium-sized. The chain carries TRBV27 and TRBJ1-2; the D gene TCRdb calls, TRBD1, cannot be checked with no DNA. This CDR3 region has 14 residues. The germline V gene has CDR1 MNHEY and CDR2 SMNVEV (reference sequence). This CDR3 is CASRPTGAIYGYTF.